This TCR beta chain emerged from a study of OX40 agonist ivuxolimab in advanced cancers. Study context: As their treatment, patients were administered ivuxolimab, an agonistic anti-OX40 (CD134) antibody. Study results and limitations: Among T cells, CD8+ cells averaged more expanded clones than CD4+ cells.

This CDR3 is 15 amino acids long. J gave up 7 bases and V 0 bases, and 8 bases lay outside the gene matches. Germline assignment: CDR1 LNHNV and CDR2 YYDKDF (reference sequence). Produced via immunoSEQ multiplex PCR; TCRdb's table is partial and in-frame only. The sample contains roughly 75,000 clones, over 75% of which appear only once. This clone has a handful of counts. Antigen specificity is unknown. Sequences were derived from CD4+ or CD8+ T cells sorted from blood, sampled in a trial of the OX40 agonist ivuxolimab. The clonotype comes from an adult with an advanced solid tumor such as melanoma, head and neck, liver or kidney cancer. The rearrangement joins TRBV15 to TRBJ2-7; 8 bases are shared with TRBD1. The CDR3 reads CATSRDLQGASEQYF. In DNA, the CDR3 is TGTGCCACCAGCAGAGATCTTCAGGGGGCGTCGGAGCAGTACTTC. Using reference TRBV15 and TRBJ2-7 for the parts outside the CDR3, the full variable domain is DAMVIQNPRYQVTQFGKPVTLSCSQTLNHNVMYWYQQKSSQAPKLLFHYYDKDFNNEADTPDNFQSRRPNTSFCFLDIRSPGLGDTAMYLCATSRDLQGASEQYFGPGTRLTVT.